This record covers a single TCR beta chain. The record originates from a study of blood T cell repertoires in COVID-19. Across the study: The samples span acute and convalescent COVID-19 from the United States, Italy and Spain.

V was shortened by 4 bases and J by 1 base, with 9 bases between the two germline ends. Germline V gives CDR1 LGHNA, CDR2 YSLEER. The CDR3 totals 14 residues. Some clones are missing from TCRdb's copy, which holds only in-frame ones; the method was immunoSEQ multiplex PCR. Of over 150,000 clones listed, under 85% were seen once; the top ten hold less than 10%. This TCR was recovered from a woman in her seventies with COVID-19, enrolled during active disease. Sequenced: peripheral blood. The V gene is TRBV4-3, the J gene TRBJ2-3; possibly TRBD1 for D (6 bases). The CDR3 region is CASSPRTGTDTQYF. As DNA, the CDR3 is TGCGCCAGCAGCCCGAGGACAGGCACAGATACGCAGTATTTT.